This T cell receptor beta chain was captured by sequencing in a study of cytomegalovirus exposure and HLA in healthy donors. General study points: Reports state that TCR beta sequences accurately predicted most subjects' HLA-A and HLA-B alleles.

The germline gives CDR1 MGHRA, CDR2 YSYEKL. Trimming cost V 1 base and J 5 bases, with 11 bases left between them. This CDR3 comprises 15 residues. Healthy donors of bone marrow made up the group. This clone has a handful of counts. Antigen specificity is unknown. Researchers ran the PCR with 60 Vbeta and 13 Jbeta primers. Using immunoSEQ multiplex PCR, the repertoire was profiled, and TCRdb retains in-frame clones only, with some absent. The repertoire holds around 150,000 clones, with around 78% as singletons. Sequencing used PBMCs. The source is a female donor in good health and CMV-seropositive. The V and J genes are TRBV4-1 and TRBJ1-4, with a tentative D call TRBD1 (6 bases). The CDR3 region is CASSQGQGYNEKLFF. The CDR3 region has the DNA TGCGCCAGCAGCCAAGGGCAGGGGTACAATGAAAAACTGTTTTTT.